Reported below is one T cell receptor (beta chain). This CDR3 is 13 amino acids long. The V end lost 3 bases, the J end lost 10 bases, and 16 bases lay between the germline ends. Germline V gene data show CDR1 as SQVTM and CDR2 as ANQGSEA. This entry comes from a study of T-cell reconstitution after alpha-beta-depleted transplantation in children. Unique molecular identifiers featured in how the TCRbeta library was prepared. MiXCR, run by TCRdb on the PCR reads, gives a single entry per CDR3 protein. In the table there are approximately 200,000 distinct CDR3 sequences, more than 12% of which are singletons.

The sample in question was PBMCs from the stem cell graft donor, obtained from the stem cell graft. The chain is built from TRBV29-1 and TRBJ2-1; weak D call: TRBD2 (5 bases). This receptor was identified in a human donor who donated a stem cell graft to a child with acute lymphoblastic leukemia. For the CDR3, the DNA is TGCAGCGTTGATCGTCTAATAGCGACGGAGCAGTTCTTC. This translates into CSVDRLIATEQFF.